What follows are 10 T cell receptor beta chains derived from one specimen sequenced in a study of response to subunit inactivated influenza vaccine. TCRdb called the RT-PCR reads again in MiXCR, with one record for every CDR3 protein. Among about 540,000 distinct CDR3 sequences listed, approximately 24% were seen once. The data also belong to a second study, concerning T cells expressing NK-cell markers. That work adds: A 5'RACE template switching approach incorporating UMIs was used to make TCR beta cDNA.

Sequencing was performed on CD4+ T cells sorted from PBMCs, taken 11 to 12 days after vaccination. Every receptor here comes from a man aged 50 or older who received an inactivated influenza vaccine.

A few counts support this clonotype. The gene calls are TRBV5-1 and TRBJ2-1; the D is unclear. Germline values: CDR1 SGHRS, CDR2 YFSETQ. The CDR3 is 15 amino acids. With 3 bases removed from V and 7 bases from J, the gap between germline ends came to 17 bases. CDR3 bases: TGCGCCAGCAGCTCGATAGCAGCCAGCAAGAATGAGCAGTTCTTC. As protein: CASSSIAASKNEQFF.

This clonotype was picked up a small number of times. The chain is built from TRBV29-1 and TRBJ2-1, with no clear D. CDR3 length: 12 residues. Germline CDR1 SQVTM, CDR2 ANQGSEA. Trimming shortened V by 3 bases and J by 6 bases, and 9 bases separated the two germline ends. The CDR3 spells CSVDFHINEQFF. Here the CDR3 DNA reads TGCAGCGTTGATTTCCATATCAATGAGCAGTTCTTC.

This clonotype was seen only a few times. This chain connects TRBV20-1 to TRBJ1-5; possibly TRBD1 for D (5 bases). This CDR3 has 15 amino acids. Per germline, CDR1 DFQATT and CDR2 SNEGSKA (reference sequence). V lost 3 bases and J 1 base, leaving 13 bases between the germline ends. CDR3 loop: CSARGTYASNQPQHF. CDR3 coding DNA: TGCAGTGCTAGGGGGACTTACGCCAGCAATCAGCCCCAGCATTTT.

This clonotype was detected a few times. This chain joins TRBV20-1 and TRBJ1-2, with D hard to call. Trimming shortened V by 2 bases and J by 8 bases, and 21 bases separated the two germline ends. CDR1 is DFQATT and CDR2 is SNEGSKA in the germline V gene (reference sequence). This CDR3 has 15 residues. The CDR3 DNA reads TGCAGTGCTAGAACCGGGCCAGTAGCGCTACGGGGCTACACCTTC. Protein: CSARTGPVALRGYTF.

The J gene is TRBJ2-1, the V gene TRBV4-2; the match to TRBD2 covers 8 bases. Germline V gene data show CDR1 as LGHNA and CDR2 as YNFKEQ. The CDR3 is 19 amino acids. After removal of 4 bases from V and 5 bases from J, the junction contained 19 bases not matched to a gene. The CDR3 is CASSPPLGSGSRGDNEQFF. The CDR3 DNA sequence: TGTGCCAGCAGCCCCCCCCTAGGGAGCGGGAGTCGGGGAGACAATGAGCAGTTCTTC.

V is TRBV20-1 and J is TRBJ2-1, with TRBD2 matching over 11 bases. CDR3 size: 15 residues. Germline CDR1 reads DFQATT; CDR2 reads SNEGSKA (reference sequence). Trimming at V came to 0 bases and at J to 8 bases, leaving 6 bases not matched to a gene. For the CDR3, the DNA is TGCAGTGCTAGAGATCTCGGACTAGCGGGCGATGAGCAGTTCTTC. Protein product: CSARDLGLAGDEQFF.

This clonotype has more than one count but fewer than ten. The CDR3 region is CASRRDRGVNYGYTF. In DNA form, the CDR3 reads TGTGCCAGCAGACGAGACAGGGGCGTTAACTATGGCTACACCTTC. The J gene is TRBJ1-2, the V gene TRBV6-1, with 8 bases aligning to TRBD1. The germline V gene encodes CDR1 MNHNS and CDR2 SASEGT. The CDR3 is made up of 15 amino acids. V shed 6 bases, J shed 1 base, and the junction held 7 bases outside the gene matches.

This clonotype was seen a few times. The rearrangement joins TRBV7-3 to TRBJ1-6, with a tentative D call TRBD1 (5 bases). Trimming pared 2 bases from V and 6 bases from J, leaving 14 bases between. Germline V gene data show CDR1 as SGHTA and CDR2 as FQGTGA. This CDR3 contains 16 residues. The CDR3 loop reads CASSLYPRGLNSPLHF. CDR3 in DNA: TGTGCCAGCAGCTTATATCCACGGGGACTTAATTCACCCCTCCACTTT.

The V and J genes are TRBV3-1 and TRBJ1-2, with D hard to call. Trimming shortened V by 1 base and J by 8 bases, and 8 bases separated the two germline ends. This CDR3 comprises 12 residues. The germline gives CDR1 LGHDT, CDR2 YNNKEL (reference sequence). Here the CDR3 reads CASSQGGRGYTF. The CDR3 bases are TGTGCCAGCAGCCAAGGGGGAAGGGGCTACACCTTC.

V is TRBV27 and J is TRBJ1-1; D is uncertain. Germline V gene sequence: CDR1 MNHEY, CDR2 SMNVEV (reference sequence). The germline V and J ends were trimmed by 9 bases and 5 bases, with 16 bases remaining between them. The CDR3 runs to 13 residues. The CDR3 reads CASSEARSTEAFF. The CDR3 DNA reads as TGTGCCAGTTCTGAGGCCCGTTCAACTGAAGCTTTCTTT.